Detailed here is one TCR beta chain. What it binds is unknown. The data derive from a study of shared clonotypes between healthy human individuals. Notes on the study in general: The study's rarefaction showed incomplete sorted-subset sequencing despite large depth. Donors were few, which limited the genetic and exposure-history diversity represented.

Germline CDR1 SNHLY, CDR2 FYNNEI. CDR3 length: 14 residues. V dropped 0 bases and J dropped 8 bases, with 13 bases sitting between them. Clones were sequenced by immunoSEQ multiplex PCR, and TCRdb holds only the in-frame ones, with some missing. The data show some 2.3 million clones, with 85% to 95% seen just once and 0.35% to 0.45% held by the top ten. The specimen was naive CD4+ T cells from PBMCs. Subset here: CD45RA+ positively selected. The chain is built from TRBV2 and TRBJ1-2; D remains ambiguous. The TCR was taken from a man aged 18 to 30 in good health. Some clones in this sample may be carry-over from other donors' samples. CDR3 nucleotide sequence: TGTGCCAGCAGTGAAGCGGGGAGTTCCGGGGGCTACACCTTC. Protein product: CASSEAGSSGGYTF.